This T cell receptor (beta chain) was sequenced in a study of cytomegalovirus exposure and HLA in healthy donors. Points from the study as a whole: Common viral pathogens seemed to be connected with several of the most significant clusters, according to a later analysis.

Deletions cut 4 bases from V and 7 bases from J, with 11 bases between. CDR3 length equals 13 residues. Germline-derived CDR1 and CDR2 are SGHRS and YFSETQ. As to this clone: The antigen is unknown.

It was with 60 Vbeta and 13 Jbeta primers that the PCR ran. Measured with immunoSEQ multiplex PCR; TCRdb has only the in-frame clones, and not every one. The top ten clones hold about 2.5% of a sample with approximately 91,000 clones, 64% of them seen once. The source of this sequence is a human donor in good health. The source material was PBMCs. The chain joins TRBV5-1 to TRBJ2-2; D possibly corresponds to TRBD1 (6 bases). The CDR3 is CASSQQGIGELFF. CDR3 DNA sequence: TGCGCCAGCAGCCAACAGGGAATCGGGGAGCTGTTTTTT.